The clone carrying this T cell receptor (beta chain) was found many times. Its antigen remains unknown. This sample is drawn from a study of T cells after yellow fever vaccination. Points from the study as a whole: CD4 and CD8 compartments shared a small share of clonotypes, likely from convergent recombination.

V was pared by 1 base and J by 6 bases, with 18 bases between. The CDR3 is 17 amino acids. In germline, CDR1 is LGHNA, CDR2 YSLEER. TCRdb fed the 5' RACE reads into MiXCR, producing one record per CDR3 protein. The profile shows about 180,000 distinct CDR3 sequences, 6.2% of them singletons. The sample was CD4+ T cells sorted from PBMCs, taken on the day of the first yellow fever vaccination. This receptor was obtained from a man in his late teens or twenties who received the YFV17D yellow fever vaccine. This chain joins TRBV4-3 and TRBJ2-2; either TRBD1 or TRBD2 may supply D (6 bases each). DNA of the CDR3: TGCGCCAGCAGCCAAGGCCGGGGGACACGCGCCGCCGGGGAGCTGTTTTTT. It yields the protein CASSQGRGTRAAGELFF.